The 8 T cell receptor beta chains below come from one sample, sequenced in a study of blood T cell repertoires in COVID-19. Sequencing was performed with immunoSEQ multiplex PCR; in TCRdb, only in-frame clones are kept and a portion is missing. This table has over 50,000 clones, 84% appearing once. Sequencing input: peripheral blood. These receptors originate from a man in his 60s with COVID-19, enrolled during active disease.

The chain employs TRBV6-5 and TRBJ2-3; D possibly corresponds to TRBD2 (5 bases). This CDR3 region has 14 residues. Looked up from germline, CDR1 is MNHEY and CDR2 is SVGAGI. The germline V and J ends were trimmed by 6 bases and 4 bases, with 14 bases remaining between them. CDR3 nucleotides: TGTGCCAGCAGCAGGACTGCTTACCCAGATACGCAGTATTTT. Residues: CASSRTAYPDTQYF.

This clone was detected a few times. This chain connects TRBV9 to TRBJ1-1; tentative D call: TRBD1 (6 bases). The CDR3 is made up of 14 amino acids. The germline gives CDR1 SGDLS, CDR2 YYNGEE. The V gene lost 0 bases and the J gene lost 1 base, with 7 bases spanning the gap. CDR3 in DNA: TGTGCCAGCAGCGTAGAGGGGGAGAACACTGAAGCTTTCTTT. Translation: CASSVEGENTEAFF.

This clone was recorded only once. The gene calls are TRBV19 and TRBJ2-2; possible D gene TRBD1, 5 bases. V was trimmed by 5 bases and J by 1 base, leaving 8 bases between them. Germline loops: CDR1 LNHDA, CDR2 SQIVND (reference sequence). The CDR3 totals 14 residues. CDR3 amino acids: CASSGQGNTGELFF. The CDR3 nucleotides read TGTGCCAGTAGTGGGCAGGGGAACACCGGGGAGCTGTTTTTT. Full variable domain (rest looked up from reference TRBV19 and TRBJ2-2): DGGITQSPKYLFRKEGQNVTLSCEQNLNHDAMYWYRQDPGQGLRLIYYSQIVNDFQKGDIAEGYSVSREKKESFPLTVTSAQKNPTAFYLCASSGQGNTGELFFGEGSRLTVL.

The gene calls are TRBV7-3 and TRBJ2-6; D not certain. The CDR3 totals 15 residues. In germline, CDR1 is SGHTA, CDR2 FQGTGA. V shed 5 bases and J shed 2 bases, with 10 bases lying between them. Written as DNA, the CDR3 is TGTGCCAGCAGCCAATCGCAGGCTGGGGCCAACGTCCTGACTTTC. Amino acids: CASSQSQAGANVLTF.

V usage is TRBV7-7 and J usage is TRBJ2-3; 7 bases match TRBD1. The CDR3 extends over 13 amino acids. The ends lost 1 base at V and 5 bases at J; junction bases unmatched: 0. The germline V gene has CDR1 SSHAT and CDR2 FNYEAQ (reference sequence). CDR3 DNA sequence: TGTGCCAGCAGCTTAGGACAGGGAGATACGCAGTATTTT. It is translated as CASSLGQGDTQYF. Full variable domain (outside the CDR3, taken from reference TRBV7-7 and TRBJ2-3): GAGVSQSPRYKVTKRGQDVTLRCDPISSHATLYWYQQALGQGPEFLTYFNYEAQPDKSGLPSDRFSAERPEGSISTLTIQRTEQRDSAMYRCASSLGQGDTQYFGPGTRLTVL.

This rearrangement joins TRBV19 to TRBJ2-1; 7 bases align to TRBD1. J was trimmed by 2 bases and V by 10 bases; bases with no gene match: 11. The CDR3 contains 15 residues. CDR1 is LNHDA, CDR2 SQIVND, per germline (reference sequence). The CDR3 reads CAKDRYPSPYNEQFF. As DNA, the CDR3 is TGTGCCAAGGACAGGTATCCTTCCCCCTACAATGAGCAGTTCTTC.

The V call is TRBV2, the J call TRBJ1-4; D not resolved. Per the germline V gene, CDR1 is SNHLY and CDR2 is FYNNEI. Trimming shortened V by 7 bases and J by 8 bases, and 17 bases separated the two germline ends. The CDR3 extends over 14 amino acids. The CDR3 region is CASTKDGPGEKLFF. The CDR3 DNA sequence: TGTGCCAGCACCAAAGACGGTCCGGGGGAAAAACTGTTTTTT.

The chain recombines TRBV3-1 (or the pseudogene TRBV3-2) with TRBJ2-1, with no clear D. CDR1 and CDR2 from the germline V gene are LGHDT and YNNKEL (reference sequence). The CDR3 runs 15 residues. The V end lost 4 bases, the J end lost 0 bases, and 10 bases lay between the germline ends. The CDR3 region is CASSPTRNSYNEQFF. Written as DNA, the CDR3 is TGTGCCAGCAGCCCGACAAGGAACTCCTACAATGAGCAGTTCTTC.